The subject of this entry is one T cell receptor beta chain. Sequencing used immunoSEQ multiplex PCR; TCRdb keeps in-frame clones, though not all of them. The table has some 40,000 clones, roughly 94% seen once. The data stem from a study of T cell changes during pregnancy in multiple sclerosis. V was pared by 3 bases and J by 9 bases, with 9 bases between. The germline CDR1 and CDR2 sequences are DFQATT and SNEGSKA (reference sequence). This CDR3 is built from 10 residues. The clonotype comes from a female donor with multiple sclerosis, enrolled in a pregnancy study. Sample: CD4+ T cells from peripheral blood mononuclear cells, taken in the third trimester of pregnancy. The chain has TRBV20-1 and TRBJ2-7, with D perhaps TRBD2 (5 bases). CDR3 residues: CSASRGRQYF. For the CDR3, the DNA is TGCAGTGCTAGTAGAGGGAGGCAGTACTTC.